The 10 T cell receptor beta chains given below trace back to one sample, sequenced in a study of blood T cell repertoires in COVID-19 (dated by TCRdb to 2020 to 2022). The library was produced with the immunoSEQ multiplex PCR assay. This immuneACCESS table, as held by TCRdb, lists in-frame sequences with V and J called but not all clones. Of the missing ones, under half trace to an unresolved V gene in checked studies; the others have no known cause. The sample yields roughly 68,000 clones; approximately 92% were counted once. The top ten clones comprise 4.5% to 5% of the sample. The sequenced sample was peripheral blood. The receptors originated from a woman in her fifties or sixties with active COVID-19.

CDR3 sequence: CASSIQGKNSPLHF. CDR3 DNA sequence: TGTGCCAGCAGCATTCAGGGAAAGAATTCACCCCTCCACTTT. V and J are TRBV7-9 and TRBJ1-6; the D gene is possibly TRBD1 (5 bases). CDR1 is SEHNR, CDR2 FQNEAQ, per germline (reference sequence). The CDR3 is 14 amino acids. V was trimmed by 5 bases and J by 7 bases, leaving 12 bases between them.

This clone is a singleton in its sample. In nucleotides, the CDR3 is TGCAGCGTTGGGGGCTGGACTAGCGGGAGGCCCACTTACAATGAGCAGTTCTTC. Translation: CSVGGWTSGRPTYNEQFF. V gene TRBV29-1 combines with J gene TRBJ2-1; 14 nucleotides line up with TRBD2. The length of the CDR3 is 18 residues. CDR1 is SQVTM and CDR2 is ANQGSEA in the germline V gene. The J segment lost 4 bases and the V segment lost 4 bases, leaving 12 bases of the junction unmatched.

The rearrangement joins TRBV6-5 to TRBJ1-1; TRBD1 matches 8 bases. V gave up 0 bases and J gave up 4 bases; unmatched junction bases: 4. CDR1 MNHEY and CDR2 SVGAGI come from the germline V gene. This CDR3 comprises 15 residues. The CDR3 DNA follows: TGTGCCAGCAGTTACTCTCAGGGGGCGGGCACTGAAGCTTTCTTT. This translates into CASSYSQGAGTEAFF.

The rearrangement links TRBV2 to TRBJ2-7, with D hard to call. Trimming took 6 bases from V and 4 from J, leaving 10 bases between them. The CDR3 covers 12 residues. Germline CDR1 and CDR2: SNHLY and FYNNEI. The CDR3 reads CASRVAKYEQYF. CDR3 sequence (DNA): TGTGCCAGCAGGGTAGCTAAGTACGAGCAGTACTTC.

This clone was seen at least ten times. The rearrangement uses TRBV12-3 or TRBV12-4 and TRBJ1-1; 7 bases are shared with TRBD1. CDR3 length: 13 residues. J was trimmed by 4 bases and V by 10 bases; bases with no gene match: 9. The CDR3 is CATQTGPSTEAFF. Here the CDR3 DNA reads TGTGCCACCCAGACAGGGCCGAGCACTGAAGCTTTCTTT.

The chain uses TRBV25-1 and TRBJ2-1; D gene uncertain. The V end lost 7 bases, the J end lost 2 bases, and 9 bases lay between the germline ends. Looked up from germline, CDR1 is MGHDK and CDR2 is SYGVNS. This CDR3 is 13 amino acids long. Here the CDR3 DNA reads TGTGCCAGCAAGGCAGACACCTACAATGAGCAGTTCTTC. Protein sequence: CASKADTYNEQFF.

This clone is a singleton in its sample. V is TRBV20-1 and J is TRBJ2-1; maybe TRBD2 (6 bases). V was pared by 3 bases and J by 8 bases, with 11 bases between. The CDR3 totals 12 residues. Germline assignment: CDR1 DFQATT and CDR2 SNEGSKA (reference sequence). CDR3 region: CSASLTGDEQFF. CDR3 nucleotides: TGCAGTGCTAGTCTTACGGGGGATGAGCAGTTCTTC.

The table lists this clone with a count of one. V usage is TRBV5-1 and J usage is TRBJ1-4; D is undetermined. The CDR3 totals 13 residues. CDR1 and CDR2 (germline): SGHRS, YFSETQ. Between the trimmed V and J ends, which lost 0 bases and 8 bases, there was a span of 8 bases. CDR3 in amino acids: CASSLDPREKLFF. CDR3 DNA: TGCGCCAGCAGCTTGGACCCGAGGGAAAAACTGTTTTTT.

The rearrangement links TRBV7-9 to TRBJ1-2; D unresolved. V lost 5 bases and J lost 8, with 18 bases in between. Germline CDR1 SEHNR, CDR2 FQNEAQ (reference sequence). The CDR3 totals 14 residues. The CDR3 coding sequence is TGTGCCAGCAGCCCTAGCGCGTTAAACGACGGCTACACCTTC. It is translated as CASSPSALNDGYTF.

This clone was picked up a small number of times. CDR3: CASSFGGLRNQPQHF. Here the CDR3 DNA reads TGTGCCAGCAGCTTCGGGGGACTGCGCAATCAGCCCCAGCATTTT. The rearrangement uses TRBV5-6 and TRBJ1-5; a weak D match, TRBD1 (5 bases). CDR1 and CDR2 from the germline V gene are SGHDT and YYEEEE. The germline V and J ends were trimmed by 2 bases and 2 bases, with 11 bases remaining between them. This CDR3 has 15 amino acids.